Presented here are 31 T cell receptor beta chains from one specimen sequenced in a study of T cell clonality in common variable immunodeficiency. Clones were read by immunoSEQ multiplex PCR, and TCRdb kept only the in-frame ones, dropping some. This sample comprises about 34,000 clones, none seen once only. The sample was peripheral blood mononuclear cells. Source of these receptors: a person aged 18 to 70 in good health.

This clone was seen at least ten times. The read ends 3 residues shy of where the CDR3 ends; the end is completed using the germline J gene. The chain has TRBV4-1 and TRBJ2-7; D gene unclear. This CDR3 has 14 residues. The V gene's germline CDR1 is MGHRA and CDR2 YSYEKL. Trimming took off 4 bases at V and 2 bases at J, with 12 bases between the two ends. CDR3 region: CASSLAQFTYEQYF. CDR3 DNA, as far as it was read: TGCGCCAGCAGCCTGGCCCAGTTTACCTACGAG.

This clone was seen repeatedly, ten times or more. The read terminates 3 residues before the CDR3 end, so the remaining end is supplied by the germline J gene. J is TRBJ1-3 and V is TRBV12-3 or TRBV12-4; D is undetermined. V was trimmed by 6 bases and J by 4 bases, leaving 19 bases between them. This CDR3 is 16 amino acids long. CDR3: CASSPVRVQAGNTIYF. The part of the CDR3 DNA that was read is TGTGCCAGCAGCCCGGTCAGAGTCCAGGCGGGAAACACC.

This clone was observed many times. The sequence runs out 3 residues before the end of the CDR3; the remainder is reconstructed from the germline J gene. The rearrangement joins TRBV5-1 to TRBJ1-1; TRBD1 aligns across 8 bases. V trimming: 0 bases; J trimming: 4 bases; junction bases outside the gene matches: 2. This CDR3 has 14 residues. In germline, CDR1 is SGHRS, CDR2 YFSETQ. CDR3: CASSLGTGPTEAFF. CDR3 bases read: TGCGCCAGCAGCTTGGGGACAGGGCCCACTGAA.

This clone was seen many times. Coverage ceases 3 residues before the CDR3 finishes, and the germline J gene fills in the end. V usage is TRBV27 and J usage is TRBJ2-7; D might be TRBD1 (5 bases). Trimming removed 2 bases from V and 2 bases from J, with 13 bases in between. Germline V CDR1 and CDR2: MNHEY, SMNVEV (reference sequence). The CDR3 length is 15 residues. The CDR3 bases that were read are TGTGCCAGCAGTTTAAAGAGGACACTCACCTACGAG. The encoded protein is CASSLKRTLTYE. The full CDR3 reads CASSLKRTLTYEQYF.

This clone was seen repeatedly, ten times or more. The DNA ends 3 residues before the CDR3 does, and the rest of the CDR3 is filled in from the germline J gene. The gene calls are TRBV28 and TRBJ2-1; 8 nucleotides match TRBD2. The CDR3 is 16 residues long. Germline CDR1 MDHEN, CDR2 SYDVKM. With V trimmed by 6 bases and J by 5 bases, 12 bases remained unmatched. CDR3 sequence: CASRPSRLAPNNEQFF. The sequenced CDR3 bases are TGTGCCAGCAGACCTTCCCGACTAGCGCCCAACAATGAG. The variable domain in full, completed from reference TRBV28 and TRBJ2-1, reads DVKVTQSSRYLVKRTGEKVFLECVQDMDHENMFWYRQDPGLGLRLIYFSYDVKMKEKGDIPEGYSVSREKKERFSLILESASTNQTSMYLCASRPSRLAPNNEQFFGPGTRLTVL.

Many counts were recorded for this clone. Coverage ceases 3 residues before the CDR3 finishes, and the germline J gene fills in the end. The chain joins TRBV6-1 to TRBJ1-1; no definite D call. Germline-derived CDR1 and CDR2 are MNHNS and SASEGT. Trimming cost V 1 base and J 4 bases, with 16 bases left between them. The CDR3 contains 16 residues. The sequenced part of the CDR3 DNA is TGTGCCAGCAGTGAAGGTGAGGGCTATCCCCTCACTGAA. This gives the protein CASSEGEGYPLTE. The CDR3, in full, reads CASSEGEGYPLTEAFF.

This clone was recorded at least ten times. The CDR3 goes on 3 residues after the read ends, and that part is filled in from the germline J gene. Other DNA sequences in this specimen translate into the identical CDR3. The rearrangement links TRBV20-1 to TRBJ1-1; perhaps TRBD1 as D (5 bases). Deletions cut 6 bases from V and 5 bases from J, with 19 bases between. The CDR3 length is 14 residues. Germline CDR1 is DFQATT and CDR2 is SNEGSKA (reference sequence). CDR3 in amino acids: CSAKNGGARTEAFF. The covered CDR3 bases are TGCAGTGCCAAGAACGGAGGGGCGCGGACTGAA.

This clone was counted many times. The read ends 3 residues before the CDR3 terminus; that terminus is restored from the germline J gene. This rearrangement joins TRBV6-1 to TRBJ1-3; no clear D gene. The CDR3 consists of 15 residues. V was trimmed by 1 base and J by 2 bases, leaving 9 bases between them. The V gene's germline CDR1 is MNHNS and CDR2 SASEGT. This chain's CDR3 is CASSEGAGAGNTIYF. The CDR3 DNA, read in part, is TGTGCCAGCAGTGAAGGTGCCGGGGCTGGAAACACC.

This clone was found many times. Read sequence stops 3 residues before the CDR3 end, and the germline J gene provides the missing end. The rearrangement links TRBV6-2 or TRBV6-3 to TRBJ1-6; D is perhaps TRBD1 (5 bases). The CDR3 contains 12 residues. Trimming removed 5 bases at V and 10 bases at J, with 9 bases between. Germline CDR1 is MNHEY and CDR2 is SVGEGT. The DNA read from the CDR3 is TGTGCCAGCAGTCCAGGGAACTCACCC. Translation: CASSPGNSP. The CDR3 in its entirety is CASSPGNSPLHF.

This clone has a count of ten or more. The read stops 3 residues short of the end of the CDR3; the missing end is completed from the germline J gene. V is TRBV5-1 and J is TRBJ2-1; 9 bases line up with TRBD1. J was trimmed by 7 bases and V by 0 bases; bases with no gene match: 14. Germline CDR1 reads SGHRS; CDR2 reads YFSETQ. The CDR3 contains 18 residues. CDR3 in amino acids: CASSLDLVGGQGRNEQFF. The covered CDR3 bases are TGCGCCAGCAGCTTGGATTTGGTTGGGGGACAGGGTCGAAATGAG.

This clone was recorded at least ten times. The CDR3 end is not reached by the read, which stops 3 residues before it; the germline J gene fills it in. This chain joins TRBV11-2 and TRBJ2-7, with 9 bases matching TRBD2. From germline, CDR1 is SGHAT and CDR2 FQNNGV. V trimming: 5 bases; J trimming: 6 bases; junction bases outside the gene matches: 5. The CDR3 is 13 residues long. CDR3 amino acids: CASSRLAASEQYF. The part of the CDR3 DNA that was read is TGTGCCAGCAGCCGACTAGCGGCCTCCGAG. Full variable domain (missing parts from reference TRBV11-2 and TRBJ2-7): EAGVAQSPRYKIIEKRQSVAFWCNPISGHATLYWYQQILGQGPKLLIQFQNNGVVDDSQLPKDRFSAERLKGVDSTLKIQPAKLEDSAVYLCASSRLAASEQYFGPGTRLTVT.

There are many counts of this clone. The read finishes 3 residues shy of the CDR3 end, and the germline J gene is used to complete it. The chain carries TRBV29-1 and TRBJ1-6; the D gene is possibly TRBD1 (5 bases). The V and J ends lost 6 bases and 8 bases respectively, with 20 bases between them. From germline, CDR1 is SQVTM and CDR2 ANQGSEA. This CDR3 contains 15 residues. The CDR3 loop is CSVALGGAKDSPLHF. Incomplete CDR3 DNA: TGCAGCGTCGCCCTCGGCGGGGCTAAGGATTCACCC.

This clone was observed at least ten times. The DNA ends 3 residues before the CDR3 does, and the rest of the CDR3 is filled in from the germline J gene. The chain carries TRBV7-2 and TRBJ1-1; the D is unclear. V was trimmed by 6 bases and J by 5 bases, leaving 16 bases between them. This CDR3 region has 14 residues. Germline-derived CDR1 and CDR2 are SGHTA and FQGNSA. CDR3 sequence: CASSPDSGGTEAFF. The part of the CDR3 DNA that was read is TGTGCCAGCAGTCCAGACTCGGGTGGTACTGAA.

Concerning this clone: The read falls 3 residues short of the CDR3 end, and the missing part is taken from the germline J gene. The chain uses TRBV29-1 and TRBJ1-5, with a weak D call TRBD1 (6 bases). The CDR3 consists of 13 residues. V was clipped by 4 bases and J by 3 bases, with 10 bases between them. Per germline, CDR1 SQVTM and CDR2 ANQGSEA. CDR3 sequence: CSVGLGANQPQHF. CDR3 DNA (partial): TGCAGCGTTGGATTGGGGGCCAATCAGCCC.

Ten or more counts support this clone. The read ends 3 residues before the CDR3 terminus; that terminus is restored from the germline J gene. The chain couples TRBV12-3 or TRBV12-4 to TRBJ2-1; TRBD1 agrees at 9 bases. V shed 6 bases, J shed 0 bases, and the junction held 3 bases outside the gene matches. CDR3 length: 15 amino acids. The CDR3 here is CASRNRGPSYNEQFF. Partial CDR3 DNA: TGTGCCAGCAGGAACAGGGGGCCCTCCTACAATGAG.

This clone was counted at least ten times. The sequenced fragment ends 3 residues before the CDR3 boundary, so the rest is inferred from the germline J gene. V and J are TRBV6-2 or TRBV6-3 and TRBJ1-1, with D uncertain. CDR3 length equals 14 residues. The germline V gene has CDR1 MNHEY and CDR2 SVGEGT. The ends were cut back, 1 base at V and 0 bases at J, with 6 bases in the middle. The CDR3 loop reads CASSYLQLNTEAFF. The covered CDR3 bases are TGTGCCAGCAGTTACTTACAACTGAACACTGAA.

This clone was seen at least ten times. From the germline J gene comes the end of the CDR3, since the read stops 3 residues before it. This chain links TRBV12-3 or TRBV12-4 with TRBJ2-1; the match to TRBD2 covers 9 bases. V dropped 5 bases and J dropped 0; count of bases not matched to a gene: 2. The CDR3 spans 15 residues. The CDR3 is CASSGAGGSYNEQFF. The DNA read from the CDR3 is TGTGCCAGCAGTGGAGCGGGGGGCTCCTACAATGAG.

This clone was picked up many times. The CDR3 is cut off 3 residues early in the read; its end comes from the germline J gene. In the same sample, other DNA sequences code for this CDR3. The chain employs TRBV6-2 or TRBV6-3 and TRBJ2-7, with D possibly matching TRBD1 (6 bases). V was pared by 6 bases and J by 2 bases, with 17 bases between. Germline assignment: CDR1 MNHEY and CDR2 SVGEGT. The CDR3 runs 15 residues. Here the CDR3 reads CASRPTGKKAYEQYF. CDR3 bases read: TGTGCCAGCAGACCAACAGGGAAGAAAGCCTACGAG.

This clone has ten or more counts. The CDR3 goes on 3 residues after the read ends, and that part is filled in from the germline J gene. The chain combines TRBV14 with TRBJ2-1, with 10 bases fitting TRBD2. The CDR3 is made up of 15 amino acids. Per germline, CDR1 SGHDN and CDR2 FVKESK. Trimming at V came to 5 bases and at J to 4 bases, leaving 5 bases not matched to a gene. This chain's CDR3 is CASSIAGGRYNEQFF. CDR3 DNA, as far as it was read: TGTGCCAGCAGCATAGCGGGGGGACGATACAATGAG.

This clone occurred many times. Sequencing ends 3 residues short of the CDR3 end; the germline J gene provides the rest. The V call is TRBV10-3, the J call TRBJ2-6; possibly TRBD1 for D (5 bases). Germline V gene sequence: CDR1 ENHRY, CDR2 SYGVKD. CDR3 size: 15 residues. V lost 7 bases, J lost 1 base, and 11 bases lay in between. The CDR3 protein is CAITQGGSGANVLTF. The CDR3 bases that were read are TGTGCCATCACCCAGGGCGGTTCTGGGGCCAACGTC.

This clone was counted ten times or more. With the read ending 3 residues before the CDR3 end, the germline J gene is used to fill in that end. The V and J genes are TRBV9 and TRBJ1-2, with 8 nucleotides matching TRBD1. The CDR3 length is 14 residues. V dropped 2 bases and J dropped 2; count of bases not matched to a gene: 2. CDR1 is SGDLS, CDR2 YYNGEE, per germline. CDR3 DNA (partial): TGTGCCAGCAGCGTCGGACAGGGCAACTATGGC. It yields the protein CASSVGQGNYG. The entire CDR3 protein reads CASSVGQGNYGYTF.

This clone was seen repeatedly, ten times or more. The read finishes 3 residues shy of the CDR3 end, and the germline J gene is used to complete it. This chain connects TRBV6-4 to TRBJ2-2, with 9 bases matching TRBD2. The V and J ends lost 5 bases and 4 bases, in that order; junction bases with no gene match: 8. Germline CDR1 and CDR2: MRHNA and SNTAGT. The CDR3 loop spans 16 amino acids. CDR3 sequence: CASSPVVSGSTGELFF. The part of the CDR3 DNA that was read is TGTGCCAGCAGTCCAGTAGTTAGCGGGAGCACCGGGGAG.

This clone was recorded many times. The read terminates 3 residues ahead of where the CDR3 ends, so the germline J gene completes it. This rearrangement joins TRBV6-1 to TRBJ2-1; 8 positions agree with TRBD2. With 2 bases clipped from V and 4 bases from J, the junction kept 4 bases outside the gene matches. Germline loops: CDR1 MNHNS, CDR2 SASEGT. The CDR3 covers 15 residues. Here the CDR3 reads CASSERASGYNEQFF. The CDR3 DNA, read in part, is TGTGCCAGCAGTGAAAGGGCTAGCGGGTACAATGAG.

With regard to this clone: The DNA ends 3 residues before the CDR3 does, and the rest of the CDR3 is filled in from the germline J gene. Other DNA sequences within the sample encode an identical CDR3. The rearrangement uses TRBV5-1 and TRBJ1-6; 7 bases are a match to TRBD1. Per the germline V gene, CDR1 is SGHRS and CDR2 is YFSETQ. The CDR3 covers 16 residues. The part of the CDR3 DNA that was read is TGCGCCAGCAGCCTTGGACAGGTGCTTGGGGTTTCGCCC. Amino acids: CASSLGQVLGVSP. The CDR3 as a whole reads CASSLGQVLGVSPLHF.

This clone was found many times. The read terminates 3 residues before the CDR3 end, so the remaining end is supplied by the germline J gene. This chain connects TRBV7-9 to TRBJ1-1, with 9 bases matching TRBD1. V lost 6 bases and J lost 7; bases outside the gene matches: 6. The CDR3 has 13 amino acids. Germline CDR1 reads SEHNR; CDR2 reads FQNEAQ (reference sequence). This chain's CDR3 is CASRPRQGDEAFF. CDR3 DNA, as far as it was read: TGTGCCAGCAGACCTCGACAGGGGGATGAA. The full variable domain, its missing parts supplied by reference TRBV7-9 and TRBJ1-1, is DTGVSQNPRHKITKRGQNVTFRCDPISEHNRLYWYRQTLGQGPEFLTYFQNEAQLEKSRLLSDRFSAERPKGSFSTLEIQRTEQGDSAMYLCASRPRQGDEAFFGQGTRLTVV.

This clone was picked up many times. The read terminates 3 residues before the CDR3 end, so the remaining end is supplied by the germline J gene. This sequence joins TRBV20-1 and TRBJ1-2, with a weak D call TRBD1 (6 bases). The V gene lost 3 bases and the J gene lost 4 bases, with 12 bases spanning the gap. Germline CDR1 DFQATT, CDR2 SNEGSKA (reference sequence). The CDR3 is made up of 13 amino acids. CDR3 DNA (partial): TGCAGTGCTAGGAGCCAGGGGATCTATGGC. Translation: CSARSQGIYG. The CDR3 in full is CSARSQGIYGYTF.

This clone was detected ten times or more. The CDR3 goes on 3 residues after the read ends, and that part is filled in from the germline J gene. The chain links TRBV20-1 to TRBJ1-2, with 9 nucleotides matching TRBD1. The V gene end was trimmed by 2 bases and the J gene end by 4 bases; junction bases not matched to a gene: 2. The CDR3 sequence is 13 residues long. Germline loops: CDR1 DFQATT, CDR2 SNEGSKA (reference sequence). The CDR3 bases that were read are TGCAGTGCTAGATCGACAGGGGGCTATGGC. Its translation: CSARSTGGYG. The entire CDR3 is CSARSTGGYGYTF.

This clone was picked up many times. The read terminates 3 residues ahead of where the CDR3 ends, so the germline J gene completes it. The chain couples TRBV7-9 to TRBJ2-2; a weak D match, TRBD1 (6 bases). The CDR3 is made up of 14 amino acids. In germline, CDR1 is SEHNR, CDR2 FQNEAQ (reference sequence). Between the trimmed V and J ends, which lost 4 bases and 1 base, there was a span of 7 bases. Partial CDR3 DNA: TGTGCCAGCAGCTACAGGGTGAACACCGGGGAG. Translated, it gives CASSYRVNTGE. The full CDR3 reads CASSYRVNTGELFF.

This clone was recorded at least ten times. The CDR3 end lies 3 residues beyond the end of the read and is filled in from the germline J gene. The chain uses TRBV20-1 and TRBJ2-3; weak D call: TRBD2 (6 bases). The CDR3 has 14 amino acids. Germline V CDR1 and CDR2: DFQATT, SNEGSKA (reference sequence). V was clipped by 4 bases and J by 4 bases, with 15 bases between them. This CDR3 is CSATSATRADTQYF. The covered CDR3 bases are TGCAGTGCTACTAGCGCCACTAGGGCAGATACG.

The sample holds many counts of this clone. The sequenced fragment ends 3 residues before the CDR3 boundary, so the rest is inferred from the germline J gene. The chain has TRBV29-1 and TRBJ2-7, with D perhaps assigned TRBD1 or TRBD2 (5 bases each). The germline V and J ends were trimmed by 6 bases and 1 base, with 10 bases remaining between them. Germline lookup yields CDR1 SQVTM and CDR2 ANQGSEA. The CDR3 sequence is 12 residues long. CDR3 sequence reads: CSVRRESYEQYF. Incomplete CDR3 DNA: TGCAGCGTCCGCAGGGAGTCCTACGAG.

This clone was observed at least ten times. The CDR3 sequence is CASGLMGGGTDTQYF. The DNA read from the CDR3 is TGTGCCAGTGGGTTAATGGGGGGAGGCACAGATACG. The chain links TRBV19 to TRBJ2-3; weak D call: TRBD2 (6 bases). The read terminates 3 residues before the CDR3 end, so the remaining end is supplied by the germline J gene. V lost 8 bases, J lost 1 base, and 16 bases lay in between. This CDR3 comprises 15 residues. CDR1 LNHDA and CDR2 SQIVND come from the germline V gene (reference sequence).